These 15 T cell receptor beta chains share one sample of origin, sequenced in a study of cytomegalovirus exposure and HLA in healthy donors (dated by TCRdb to between 2016 and 2019). Libraries came from the immunoSEQ multiplex PCR assay. For the multiplex PCR, a mixture combining 60 forward primers for TCR Vbeta segments and 13 reverse primers for TCR Jbeta segments was used. TCRdb retrieved this table from immuneACCESS and kept in-frame rearrangements only. Not all clones are present; in checked studies, unresolved V genes account for under half, and no reason is known for the remainder. In all, the sample holds some 200,000 clones, and approximately 84% of those were seen once. The ten largest clones capture approximately 2.9% of the sample. Sequencing was done on a sample of PBMCs. These receptor sequences come from a female donor in good health and CMV-seronegative.

J is TRBJ2-7 and V is TRBV7-9, with unresolved D. V lost 1 base to trimming and J lost 2 bases, with 6 bases between them. The CDR3 has 13 residues. Germline assignment: CDR1 SEHNR and CDR2 FQNEAQ (reference sequence). The CDR3 coding sequence is TGTGCCAGCAGCTTAGTAGATCCCTACGAGCAGTACTTC. It codes for CASSLVDPYEQYF. The variable domain in full, with the rest retrieved from reference TRBV7-9 and TRBJ2-7, is DTGVSQNPRHKITKRGQNVTFRCDPISEHNRLYWYRQTLGQGPEFLTYFQNEAQLEKSRLLSDRFSAERPKGSFSTLEIQRTEQGDSAMYLCASSLVDPYEQYFGPGTRLTVT.

The chain employs TRBV11-2 and TRBJ2-2, with 7 bases lining up with TRBD2. This CDR3 spans 17 amino acids. The V and J ends lost 5 bases and 7 bases, in that order; junction bases with no gene match: 16. Germline loops: CDR1 SGHAT, CDR2 FQNNGV. The CDR3: CASSPVTGGGDRGELFF. The CDR3 bases are TGTGCCAGCAGCCCAGTTACGGGCGGGGGTGACCGCGGGGAGCTGTTTTTT.

J is TRBJ2-4 and V is TRBV21-1; TRBD1 is the table's D call and was not checked against the DNA. TRBV21-1 is deemed a pseudogene. The CDR3 runs to 16 residues. The CDR3 here is CASSKGAGFAKNIQYF. The CDR3 DNA reads TGTGCCAGCAGCAAAGGGGCAGGGTTTGCCAAAAACATTCAGTACTTC.

J is TRBJ1-1 and V is TRBV5-1, with a weak D call TRBD1 (5 bases). The CDR3 spans 13 residues. Germline V gene data show CDR1 as SGHRS and CDR2 as YFSETQ. V lost 4 bases to trimming and J lost 4 bases, with 11 bases between them. CDR3 residues: CASSVTVGTEAFF. Written as DNA, the CDR3 is TGCGCCAGCAGCGTGACAGTTGGCACTGAAGCTTTCTTT.

This chain joins TRBV30 and TRBJ1-1; 8 bases are shared with TRBD1. Germline V gene lookup returns CDR1 GTSNPN and CDR2 SVGIG (reference sequence). Germline trimming cut 5 bases from V and 1 base from J; bases unmatched to any gene: 0. This CDR3 has 12 amino acids. CDR3: CAWGTGNTEAFF. The DNA of the CDR3 is TGTGCCTGGGGGACAGGGAACACTGAAGCTTTCTTT.

This chain links TRBV19 with TRBJ1-3, with a possible D match to TRBD1 (6 bases). The germline V gene encodes CDR1 LNHDA and CDR2 SQIVND (reference sequence). This CDR3 is built from 15 residues. V was cut by 5 bases and J by 8 bases, with 19 bases left in between. Written as DNA, the CDR3 is TGTGCCAGTAGTTCACTGGGGATACAGGGAGACACCATATATTTT. It encodes CASSSLGIQGDTIYF.

CDR3 loop: CASSPGQIRSQPQHF. Written as DNA, the CDR3 is TGTGCCAGCAGTCCTGGACAAATCCGAAGCCAGCCCCAGCATTTT. This chain links TRBV28 with TRBJ1-5, with D possibly being TRBD1 (5 bases). Per germline, CDR1 MDHEN and CDR2 SYDVKM. The CDR3 runs to 15 residues. V was shortened by 5 bases and J by 7 bases, with 18 bases between the two germline ends.

As concerns this clone: Other nucleotide sequences in the sample specify the same CDR3. V gene TRBV20-1 combines with J gene TRBJ2-7; D might be TRBD1 (6 bases). The germline gives CDR1 DFQATT, CDR2 SNEGSKA (reference sequence). CDR3 length equals 11 residues. V lost 6 bases, J lost 4 bases, and 10 bases lay in between. CDR3 sequence: CSAKGGYEQYF. The CDR3 DNA follows: TGCAGTGCAAAAGGGGGTTACGAGCAGTACTTC.

Only a few counts were recorded for this clone. The rearrangement uses TRBV5-1 and TRBJ2-1; TRBD2 agrees at 8 bases. Germline V CDR1 and CDR2: SGHRS, YFSETQ. The ends lost 1 base at V and 7 bases at J; junction bases unmatched: 1. CDR3 length: 13 residues. CDR3: CASSLPSGNEQFF. The CDR3 nucleotides are TGCGCCAGCAGCTTGCCTAGCGGGAATGAGCAGTTCTTC.

CDR3 sequence reads: CASSFYGSSYEQYF. Written as DNA, the CDR3 is TGTGCCAGCAGCTTCTACGGTAGCTCCTACGAGCAGTACTTC. V is TRBV7-2 and J is TRBJ2-7; D remains ambiguous. Germline V gives CDR1 SGHTA, CDR2 FQGNSA. V was cut by 3 bases and J by 0 bases, with 9 bases left in between. This CDR3 is 14 amino acids long. The full variable domain, rest sourced from reference TRBV7-2 and TRBJ2-7, is GAGVSQSPSNKVTEKGKDVELRCDPISGHTALYWYRQSLGQGLEFLIYFQGNSAPDKSGLPSDRFSAERTGGSVSTLTIQRTQQEDSAVYLCASSFYGSSYEQYFGPGTRLTVT.

This chain links TRBV27 with TRBJ2-2; D is perhaps TRBD2 (7 bases). Germline V gives CDR1 MNHEY, CDR2 SMNVEV (reference sequence). Trimming took off 7 bases at V and 1 base at J, with 16 bases between the two ends. The CDR3 length is 16 residues. Here the CDR3 DNA reads TGTGCCAGCACCTTACTCGGGGGGCTGAACACCGGGGAGCTGTTTTTT. Translated, it gives CASTLLGGLNTGELFF.

In its sample, this clone was seen once. V usage is TRBV5-4 and J usage is TRBJ2-5; D not resolved. CDR3 length equals 13 residues. Trimming removed 7 bases from V and 5 bases from J, with 15 bases in between. Germline V gene lookup returns CDR1 SGHNT and CDR2 YYREEE (reference sequence). CDR3 sequence: CASRPPSGETQYF. CDR3 bases: TGTGCCAGCCGTCCCCCCTCGGGTGAGACCCAGTACTTC.

This sequence joins TRBV6-5 and TRBJ1-1; D is perhaps TRBD1 (6 bases). This CDR3 has 13 amino acids. Germline loops: CDR1 MNHEY, CDR2 SVGAGI. Deletions cut 2 bases from V and 5 bases from J, with 9 bases between. CDR3 sequence reads: CASSYAGETEAFF. CDR3 nucleotide sequence: TGTGCCAGCAGTTACGCAGGGGAGACTGAAGCTTTCTTT.

The CDR3 DNA is TGCGCCAGCAGCCATTTGACTAGCGGGCCCGGGAACATTCAGTACTTC. Translated, it gives CASSHLTSGPGNIQYF. This chain uses TRBV4-1 with TRBJ2-4, with TRBD2 matching 10 bases. Losses at the gene ends were 3 bases for V and 7 bases for J; bases not matched to a gene: 9. CDR3 length: 16 amino acids. Looked up from germline, CDR1 is MGHRA and CDR2 is YSYEKL.

The chain couples TRBV6-5 to TRBJ2-7; TRBD1 matches 10 bases. The germline gives CDR1 MNHEY, CDR2 SVGAGI. This CDR3 is 16 amino acids long. The V and J ends lost 0 bases and 3 bases, in that order; junction bases with no gene match: 5. CDR3 sequence: CASSYSVRDRGYEQYF. The CDR3 nucleotides read TGTGCCAGCAGTTACTCTGTTCGGGACAGGGGCTACGAGCAGTACTTC.